A selection of T cell receptor beta chains follows, all from one sample in a study of cytomegalovirus exposure and HLA in healthy donors. The protocol was immunoSEQ multiplex PCR, while the TCRdb copy is restricted to in-frame clones and leaves out a portion. The data contain approximately 150,000 clones, 80% to 90% of them seen just once; the ten biggest clones take up 4.8%. The specimen sequenced was PBMCs. These receptor sequences come from a girl aged 5-17 years in good health and CMV-seropositive. CDR3s include the opening cysteine and the closing phenylalanine or tryptophan. A D gene is named only where the DNA matches it firmly. For some rows the clone size is stated as once, few or many, or as a class when expanded; others skip it.

v_gene	d_gene	j_gene	abundance	CDR3aa	CDR3nt
TRBV5-1	TRBD1	TRBJ2-7	.	CASRRDRGSYEQYF	TGCGCCAGCCGAAGGGACAGGGGGAGTTACGAGCAGTACTTC
TRBV2	.	TRBJ1-4	.	CASSEGGRPGVEKLFF	TGTGCCAGCAGTGAAGGAGGGAGACCCGGGGTCGAAAAACTGTTTTTT
TRBV10-2	TRBD2	TRBJ2-7	.	CASSDQGGAYEQYF	TGCGCCAGCAGTGACCAGGGAGGGGCCTACGAGCAGTACTTC
TRBV27	TRBD1	TRBJ1-1	.	CAKAGGTGGTEAFF	TGTGCTAAAGCAGGAGGGACAGGGGGCACTGAAGCTTTCTTT
TRBV18	TRBD1	TRBJ2-7	.	CASSGQGSEQYF	TGTGCCAGCTCCGGACAGGGCTCCGAGCAGTACTTC
TRBV27	.	TRBJ2-1	.	CASSPSRAEQFF	TGTGCCAGCAGCCCTAGCCGTGCTGAGCAGTTCTTC
TRBV9	TRBD2	TRBJ2-2	few	CASSVQAGGNTGELFF	TGTGCCAGCAGCGTCCAAGCGGGGGGGAACACCGGGGAGCTGTTTTTT
TRBV27	.	TRBJ1-1	few	CASSLNSRVGTEAFF	TGTGCCAGCAGTTTAAATTCCAGGGTAGGCACTGAAGCTTTCTTT
TRBV5-4	TRBD1	TRBJ2-7	once	CASSRRTGGSVEQYF	TGTGCCAGCAGCAGACGGACAGGGGGATCTGTCGAGCAGTACTTC
TRBV18	.	TRBJ1-4	.	CASSPWTPPREKLFF	TGTGCCAGCTCACCCTGGACACCCCCAAGGGAAAAACTGTTTTTT
TRBV4-2	.	TRBJ1-1	.	CASSQFGGGATEAFF	TGTGCCAGCAGCCAATTTGGGGGGGGAGCGACTGAAGCTTTCTTT
TRBV2	.	TRBJ2-7	.	CASSPSYEQYF	TGTGCCAGCAGTCCATCCTACGAGCAGTACTTC
TRBV6-5	TRBD2	TRBJ2-5	.	CASSHLAGGKETQYF	TGTGCCAGCAGTCATCTAGCGGGGGGGAAAGAGACCCAGTACTTC
TRBV5-1	.	TRBJ1-5	.	CAILGQYQPQHF	TGCGCCATCCTTGGACAGTATCAGCCCCAGCATTTT
TRBV30	.	TRBJ1-5	.	CAWGPETNQPQHF	TGTGCCTGGGGCCCAGAAACAAATCAGCCCCAGCATTTT
TRBV14	.	TRBJ1-2	.	CASRDSRAGDGYTF	TGTGCCAGCAGAGACAGTAGGGCAGGGGATGGCTACACCTTC
TRBV14	.	TRBJ1-2	.	CASSAGRLGHTF	TGTGCCAGCAGCGCGGGTCGGTTGGGCCACACCTTC
TRBV6-5	TRBD1	TRBJ1-1	.	CASRRETGGGTEAFF	TGTGCCAGCAGAAGAGAGACAGGGGGGGGAACTGAAGCTTTCTTT
TRBV5-1	.	TRBJ1-1	.	CASSAGEGSTEAFF	TGCGCCAGCAGTGCTGGGGAGGGAAGCACTGAAGCTTTCTTT
TRBV5-6	.	TRBJ2-6	.	CASRFQGTGANVLTF	TGTGCCAGCAGGTTTCAGGGAACTGGGGCCAACGTCCTGACTTTC
TRBV6-1	TRBD1	TRBJ1-5	.	CASSDKRGQGGNQPQHF	TGTGCCAGCAGTGACAAGCGGGGACAGGGTGGCAATCAGCCCCAGCATTTT
TRBV6-5	.	TRBJ2-7	.	CASSYRGQTAYEQYF	TGTGCCAGCAGTTACAGAGGACAGACCGCCTACGAGCAGTACTTC
TRBV21-1	.	TRBJ1-6	.	CASSKPWWRKNNSPLHF	TGTGCCAGCAGCAAACCGTGGTGGAGAAAAAATAATTCACCCCTCCACTTT
TRBV7-9	TRBD1	TRBJ1-4	.	CSSRTGSIGNEKLFF	TGTTCCAGCAGGACAGGCTCGATCGGCAATGAAAAACTGTTTTTT
TRBV6-5	.	TRBJ1-3	.	CASSPREGNGNTIYF	TGTGCCAGCAGTCCCCGGGAGGGGAACGGAAACACCATATATTTT
TRBV27	.	TRBJ2-7	.	CASRYGNSYEQYF	TGTGCCAGCAGGTACGGGAATTCCTACGAGCAGTACTTC
TRBV5-6	.	TRBJ1-2	.	CASSLGEAVYGYTF	TGTGCCAGCAGCTTGGGGGAGGCGGTCTATGGCTACACCTTC
TRBV7-2	.	TRBJ2-7	few	CAITLGGEQYF	TGTGCCATCACCTTGGGGGGCGAGCAGTACTTC
TRBV6-6	TRBD2	TRBJ2-3	once	CASVLAGGHTDTQYF	TGTGCCAGCGTTTTAGCGGGGGGTCACACAGATACGCAGTATTTT
TRBV5-1	.	TRBJ2-3	.	CASSFLARGRSSTDTQYF	TGCGCCAGCAGCTTTCTCGCGCGGGGGCGGAGTAGCACAGATACGCAGTATTTT
TRBV29-1	TRBD2	TRBJ2-3	.	CSVLGGEGTQYF	TGCAGCGTTTTGGGCGGGGAGGGTACGCAGTATTTT
TRBV9	TRBD2	TRBJ2-7	few	CASSHNTRGGRSYEQYF	TGTGCCAGCAGCCACAATACGCGGGGGGGCCGGTCCTACGAGCAGTACTTC
TRBV6-5	.	TRBJ2-7	once	CASSRGPGLEQYF	TGTGCCAGCAGCCGAGGGCCTGGTTTGGAGCAGTACTTC
TRBV11-3	TRBD2	TRBJ2-5	once	CASSLGAAGGHETQYF	TGTGCCAGCAGCTTAGGTGCGGCGGGGGGGCATGAGACCCAGTACTTC
TRBV30	TRBD1	TRBJ2-2	.	CAWSVRRTGGMTGELFF	TGTGCCTGGAGTGTACGTCGGACAGGGGGAATGACCGGGGAGCTGTTTTTT
TRBV7-9	TRBD1	TRBJ2-5	.	CASSPDRIHETQYF	TGTGCCAGCAGCCCGGACAGGATCCACGAGACCCAGTACTTC
TRBV19	.	TRBJ1-2	.	CASSIVGNGYTF	TGTGCCAGTAGTATAGTCGGGAATGGCTACACCTTC
TRBV4-1	TRBD1	TRBJ1-1	.	CASSHNRGSTEAFF	TGCGCCAGCAGCCATAACAGGGGCTCTACTGAAGCTTTCTTT
TRBV28	TRBD1	TRBJ1-5	.	CASTKQTTGGYQPQHF	TGTGCCAGCACCAAACAAACAACAGGGGGCTATCAGCCCCAGCATTTT
TRBV7-8	TRBD1	TRBJ1-1	.	CASRQGMNTEAFF	TGTGCCAGCAGACAGGGGATGAACACTGAAGCTTTCTTT
TRBV2	TRBD1	TRBJ1-2	.	CASSEDRVSPYGYTF	TGTGCCAGCAGTGAGGACAGGGTATCCCCTTATGGCTACACCTTC
TRBV19	TRBD1	TRBJ2-4	.	CASSIPTGSAKNIQYF	TGTGCCAGTAGTATTCCGACAGGGAGTGCCAAAAACATTCAGTACTTC
TRBV7-9	.	TRBJ2-7	.	CASSQTGTLSYEQYF	TGTGCCAGCAGCCAAACCGGGACACTCTCCTACGAGCAGTACTTC
TRBV6-5	.	TRBJ2-5	once	CASSYSKRQETQYF	TGTGCCAGCAGTTACTCGAAGCGTCAAGAGACCCAGTACTTC
TRBV6-1	.	TRBJ1-1	.	CASTLLAAGTEAFF	TGTGCCAGCACCCTTTTGGCGGCGGGCACTGAAGCTTTCTTT
TRBV19	.	TRBJ1-2	.	CASSPRTAGNYGYTF	TGTGCCAGTAGTCCCAGGACGGCGGGCAACTATGGCTACACCTTC
TRBV9	.	TRBJ1-5	.	CASSVGGGRNQPQHF	TGTGCCAGCAGCGTAGGGGGGGGCCGCAATCAGCCCCAGCATTTT
TRBV6-1	TRBD1	TRBJ1-2	.	CASSGQGAGNYGYTF	TGTGCCAGCAGTGGACAGGGGGCAGGGAACTATGGCTACACCTTC
TRBV6-5	.	TRBJ1-1	.	CASSLPQGTEAFF	TGTGCCAGCAGTTTACCTCAGGGCACTGAAGCTTTCTTT
TRBV27	.	TRBJ2-4	once	CASSPGQPLAKNIQYF	TGTGCCAGCAGTCCTGGACAACCTCTAGCCAAAAACATTCAGTACTTC
TRBV19	.	TRBJ1-4	few	CASSKDKRRTNEKLFF	TGTGCCAGTAGTAAGGACAAAAGAAGAACTAATGAAAAACTGTTTTTT
TRBV5-5	.	TRBJ1-2	.	CASSPMGATHDYTF	TGTGCCAGCAGCCCAATGGGGGCTACGCACGACTACACCTTC
TRBV4-2	.	TRBJ2-2	once	CASSPRTGGRTGELFF	TGTGCCAGCAGCCCCCGGACAGGAGGGAGGACCGGGGAGCTGTTTTTT
TRBV25-1	.	TRBJ2-6	.	CASRQGSGANVLTF	TGTGCCAGCAGACAGGGATCGGGGGCCAACGTCCTGACTTTC